This T cell receptor beta chain comes out of a study of T-cell reconstitution after alpha-beta-depleted transplantation in children. In its sample, this clonotype was seen a few times. A junction boundary mismatches the germline segment, possibly from a read error. This CDR3 spans 11 amino acids. Germline values: CDR1 MNHEY, CDR2 SVGAGI. TCRbeta library preparation incorporated unique molecular identifiers. Via MiXCR, TCRdb re-called the PCR reads, giving one row per CDR3 protein. The table shows almost 600,000 distinct CDR3 sequences, with over 25% occurring only once. This clonotype was obtained from a boy under two years old with Wiskott-Aldrich syndrome, due to receive a stem cell transplant. The chain combines TRBV6-5 with TRBJ2-3; no definite D call. The sample in question was PBMCs, obtained before TCRalphabeta/CD19-depleted stem cell transplant. CDR3 loop: CASSYELRVPF. The CDR3 DNA reads as TGTGCCAGCAGTTACGAGCTCCGGGTTCCTTTT.